Below are 21 T cell receptor beta chains sequenced from a single sample in a study of T cells after yellow fever vaccination. TCRdb processed the 5' RACE reads anew with MiXCR; each CDR3 protein has one entry. The sample carries approximately 170,000 distinct CDR3 sequences, about 11% recorded once. This material consisted of CD8+ T cells sorted from PBMCs, taken 15 days after the yellow fever booster vaccination. These receptors came from a man younger than 35 who received the YFV17D yellow fever vaccine.

This clonotype came up a few times. V gene TRBV9 combines with J gene TRBJ1-4; 8 nucleotides match TRBD1. The CDR3 is 14 residues long. With 4 bases clipped from V and 8 bases from J, the junction kept 7 bases outside the gene matches. Germline-derived CDR1 and CDR2 are SGDLS and YYNGEE. The CDR3 here is CASSSKWTGEKLFF. For the CDR3, the DNA is TGTGCCAGCAGCTCAAAGTGGACAGGGGAAAAACTGTTTTTT.

This clonotype was seen a few times. The gene calls are TRBV20-1 and TRBJ2-1; D possibly corresponds to TRBD2 (7 bases). Germline CDR1 DFQATT, CDR2 SNEGSKA (reference sequence). V lost 0 bases to trimming and J lost 3 bases, with 12 bases between them. The CDR3 is 15 residues long. CDR3 nucleotides: TGCAGTGCTAGAGATCAGGGGAGGGACTACAATGAGCAGTTCTTC. It translates to CSARDQGRDYNEQFF.

This clonotype showed up just a few times. The CDR3 nucleotides are TGTGCCACCAGTGATCCACCCGCTTTGGAGGGGCAGTATTTT. It is translated as CATSDPPALEGQYF. This chain links TRBV24-1 with TRBJ2-3; the D gene is possibly TRBD2 (6 bases). Germline CDR1 is KGHDR and CDR2 is SFDVKD. With 3 bases removed from V and 11 bases from J, the gap between germline ends came to 17 bases. The CDR3 has 14 amino acids.

This clonotype has a handful of counts. The J gene is TRBJ1-6, the V gene TRBV7-9; TRBD1 matches 7 bases. CDR1 is SEHNR, CDR2 FQNEAQ, per germline (reference sequence). The trim removed 5 bases at V and 9 bases at J, leaving 7 bases unmatched. The length of the CDR3 is 14 residues. The CDR3 loop is CASSSNRGSSPLHF. In DNA form, the CDR3 reads TGTGCCAGCAGCAGCAACAGGGGCTCTTCACCCCTCCACTTT.

This clonotype was detected a few times. The V gene is TRBV5-1, the J gene TRBJ2-1; D is tentatively TRBD1 or TRBD2 (6 bases each). CDR3 length equals 13 residues. Trimming cost V 7 bases and J 8 bases, with 16 bases left between them. Germline CDR1 and CDR2: SGHRS and YFSETQ. The CDR3 sequence: CASRAGGQDEQFF. The CDR3, as DNA: TGCGCCAGCCGCGCTGGGGGGCAGGATGAGCAGTTCTTC.

The chain uses TRBV28 and TRBJ2-3, with a tentative D call TRBD2 (6 bases). This CDR3 is built from 16 residues. Germline V CDR1 and CDR2: MDHEN, SYDVKM. Trimming took off 2 bases at V and 5 bases at J, with 17 bases between the two ends. The CDR3 coding sequence is TGTGCCAGCAGTTTACGGAGCGGGCTTGAGAGAGATACGCAGTATTTT. This codes for CASSLRSGLERDTQYF.

The J gene is TRBJ2-3, the V gene TRBV24-1, with D unresolved. Deletions cut 4 bases from V and 2 bases from J, with 18 bases between. Looked up from germline, CDR1 is KGHDR and CDR2 is SFDVKD. CDR3 length: 17 residues. The DNA of the CDR3 is TGTGCCACCAGTGAGGCGATGAAGGGTGTTGTCACAGATACGCAGTATTTT. Translation gives CATSEAMKGVVTDTQYF.

A few counts support this clonotype. This chain links TRBV4-3 with TRBJ2-7; no definite D call. The V end was cut by 4 bases, the J end by 4 bases, with 11 bases between. The CDR3 runs 13 residues. CDR1 and CDR2 from the germline V gene are LGHNA and YSLEER. As DNA, the CDR3 is TGCGCCAGCAGCCCGGGCCTATTTTACGAGCAGTACTTC. Its translation is CASSPGLFYEQYF.

This clonotype was detected a few times. The rearrangement uses TRBV4-1 and TRBJ1-2; 7 bases fit TRBD1. Trimming at V came to 3 bases and at J to 4 bases, leaving 8 bases not matched to a gene. The CDR3 contains 15 residues. Germline V CDR1 and CDR2: MGHRA, YSYEKL. The CDR3, as DNA: TGCGCCAGCAGCCAGATTATGACAGGGTTCTATGGCTACACCTTC. Amino acid sequence: CASSQIMTGFYGYTF.

In its sample, this clonotype was seen a few times. The chain uses TRBV5-1 and TRBJ1-2; TRBD1 matches 7 bases. This CDR3 spans 14 amino acids. Germline lookup yields CDR1 SGHRS and CDR2 YFSETQ. The ends lost 4 bases at V and 4 bases at J; junction bases unmatched: 7. The chain's CDR3 is CASSPGTDVYGYTF. The CDR3 nucleotides are TGCGCCAGCAGCCCTGGGACAGACGTCTATGGCTACACCTTC.

The gene calls are TRBV7-9 and TRBJ2-2, with D unresolved. Germline lookup yields CDR1 SEHNR and CDR2 FQNEAQ (reference sequence). V lost 5 bases to trimming and J lost 1 base, with 14 bases between them. The CDR3 loop spans 16 amino acids. The CDR3 sequence: CASSPSAVGNTGELFF. As DNA, the CDR3 is TGTGCCAGCAGCCCAAGCGCGGTAGGGAACACCGGGGAGCTGTTTTTT.

This clonotype was seen a few times. This rearrangement joins TRBV6-5 to TRBJ2-1; 9 bases align to TRBD1. The V gene's germline CDR1 is MNHEY and CDR2 SVGAGI. The CDR3 sequence is 16 residues long. V shed 1 base, J shed 7 bases, and the junction held 8 bases outside the gene matches. CDR3: CASSYLTGTGRNEQFF. The CDR3 DNA follows: TGTGCCAGCAGTTACTTAACCGGGACAGGGCGGAATGAGCAGTTCTTC.

The rearrangement links TRBV6-6 to TRBJ1-1; the D is unclear. V gave up 10 bases and J gave up 1 base, with 13 bases separating them. This CDR3 spans 13 amino acids. Germline CDR1 and CDR2: MNHNY and SVGAGI (reference sequence). CDR3: CATSRLENTEAFF. CDR3 DNA: TGTGCCACGTCGAGACTGGAGAACACTGAAGCTTTCTTT.

This clonotype has a handful of counts. Written as DNA, the CDR3 is TGCAGTGCCTTCGGGGCTCTCGAGACCCAGTACTTC. Its translation is CSAFGALETQYF. The rearrangement links TRBV20-1 to TRBJ2-5; D may match TRBD1 or TRBD2 (5 bases each). The CDR3 is 12 amino acids. Germline lookup yields CDR1 DFQATT and CDR2 SNEGSKA (reference sequence). V was trimmed by 6 bases and J by 5 bases, leaving 13 bases between them.

The chain is built from TRBV19 and TRBJ1-2, with 8 bases that match TRBD1. The CDR3 has 13 amino acids. With 4 bases clipped from V and 8 bases from J, the junction kept 6 bases outside the gene matches. The germline V gene has CDR1 LNHDA and CDR2 SQIVND (reference sequence). The CDR3 sequence is CASSSQGANGYTF. DNA of the CDR3: TGTGCCAGTAGTAGCCAGGGGGCGAACGGCTACACCTTC.

This clonotype was observed many times. The V and J genes are TRBV7-2 and TRBJ2-7; D assignment may be TRBD1 or TRBD2 (7 bases each). V dropped 4 bases and J dropped 1 base, with 20 bases sitting between them. Germline CDR1 is SGHTA and CDR2 is FQGNSA. CDR3 size: 17 residues. The CDR3 coding sequence is TGTGCCAGCAGCTCAGGGGGGGTAGCCCCCGTATCCTACGAGCAGTACTTC. This translates into CASSSGGVAPVSYEQYF.

The CDR3 protein is CASSYGIREKLFF. In DNA, the CDR3 is TGTGCCAGCAGTTACGGGATAAGAGAAAAACTGTTTTTT. The chain recombines TRBV6-5 with TRBJ1-4; D unclear. Trimming removed 2 bases from V and 8 bases from J, with 9 bases in between. Looked up from germline, CDR1 is MNHEY and CDR2 is SVGAGI. The CDR3 spans 13 residues.

The gene calls are TRBV6-2 or TRBV6-3 and TRBJ2-1; the match to TRBD1 covers 9 bases. The CDR3 length is 16 residues. Trimming at V came to 0 bases and at J to 9 bases, leaving 9 bases not matched to a gene. Germline V gene lookup returns CDR1 MNHEY and CDR2 SVGEGT. CDR3: CASSYSIGTGFGEQFF. The CDR3, as DNA: TGTGCCAGCAGTTACTCGATCGGGACAGGGTTTGGTGAGCAGTTCTTC.

This clonotype has a handful of counts. The J gene is TRBJ2-7, the V gene TRBV6-5; TRBD1 matches at 10 bases. CDR3 length equals 15 residues. Trimming cost V 5 bases and J 1 base; bases outside gene matches: 5. Germline CDR1 MNHEY, CDR2 SVGAGI. DNA of the CDR3: TGTGCCAGCAGTGCTCAGGACAGGGGGTCCTACGAGCAGTACTTC. As protein: CASSAQDRGSYEQYF.

The chain uses TRBV3-1 and TRBJ2-1, with 13 bases matching TRBD2. Looked up from germline, CDR1 is LGHDT and CDR2 is YNNKEL (reference sequence). The CDR3 runs 15 residues. Trimming took 6 bases from V and 6 from J; bases not matched to a gene: 5. The CDR3 loop reads CASRRTSGGFNEQFF. The CDR3, as DNA: TGTGCCAGCAGGAGGACTAGCGGGGGATTCAATGAGCAGTTCTTC.

This clonotype appeared a few times. The chain recombines TRBV4-3 with TRBJ1-2; no clear D. This CDR3 contains 14 residues. Germline V gene sequence: CDR1 LGHNA, CDR2 YSLEER. The V end lost 2 bases, the J end lost 0 bases, and 7 bases lay between the germline ends. The CDR3 loop is CASSQSEPNYGYTF. For the CDR3, the DNA is TGCGCCAGCAGCCAATCGGAACCTAACTATGGCTACACCTTC.